This TCR beta chain was observed in a study of siplizumab effects on memory and regulatory T cells. Study results and caveats: Naive T cells apparently outstripped memory cells in diversity and seemed major alloresponse contributors.

Researchers cocultured the mixed lymphocyte reaction cells at 37°C for under 7 days. This clone ranks as medium-sized (0.01 to 0.1%). The antigen is undetermined. The CDR3 is 17 residues long. V was pared by 2 bases and J by 0 bases, with 5 bases of the junction left unmatched. Germline CDR1 LNHDA, CDR2 SQIVND (reference sequence). Sequenced by immunoSEQ multiplex PCR; TCRdb stores in-frame clones only, minus some. The table has 9,500 to 11,000 clones, more than 45% seen once. This TCR was sampled from a human donor in good health; the cells came from an allogeneic mixed lymphocyte reaction. V gene TRBV19 combines with J gene TRBJ2-2; TRBD1 aligns across 8 bases. The sample taken for sequencing was CFSE-low (dividing) CD4+ T cells sorted from an allogeneic mixed lymphocyte reaction. The CDR3 nucleotides read TGTGCCAGTAGTATACGGGCAGGGGGCACGAACACCGGGGAGCTGTTTTTT. Its protein is CASSIRAGGTNTGELFF.